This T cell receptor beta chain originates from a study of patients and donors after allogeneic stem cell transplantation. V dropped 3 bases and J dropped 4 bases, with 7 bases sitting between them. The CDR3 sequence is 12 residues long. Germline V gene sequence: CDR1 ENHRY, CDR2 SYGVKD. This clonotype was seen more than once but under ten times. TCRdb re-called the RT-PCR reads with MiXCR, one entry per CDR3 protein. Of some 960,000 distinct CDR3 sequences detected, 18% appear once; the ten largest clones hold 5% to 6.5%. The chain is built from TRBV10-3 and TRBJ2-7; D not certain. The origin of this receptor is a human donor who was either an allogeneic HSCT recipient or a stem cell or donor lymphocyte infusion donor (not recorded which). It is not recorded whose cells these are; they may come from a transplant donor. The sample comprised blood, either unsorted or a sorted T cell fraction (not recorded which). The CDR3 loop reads CAISELLYEQYF. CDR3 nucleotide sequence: TGTGCCATCAGTGAACTTTTATACGAGCAGTACTTC.